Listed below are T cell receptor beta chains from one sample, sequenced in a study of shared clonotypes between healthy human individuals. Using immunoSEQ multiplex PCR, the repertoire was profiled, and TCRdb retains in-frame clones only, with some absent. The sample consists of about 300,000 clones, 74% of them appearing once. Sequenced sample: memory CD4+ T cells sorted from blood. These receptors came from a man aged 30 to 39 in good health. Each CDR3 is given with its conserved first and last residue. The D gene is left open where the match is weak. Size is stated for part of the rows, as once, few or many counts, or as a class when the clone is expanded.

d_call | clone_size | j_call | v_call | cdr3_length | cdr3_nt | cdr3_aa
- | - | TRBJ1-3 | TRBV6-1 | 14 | TGTGCCAGCAGTGAAAGGGAGCTTCGAAACACCATATATTTT | CASSERELRNTIYF
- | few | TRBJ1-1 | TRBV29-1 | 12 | TGCAGCGTTGCCCCGGCGGGTACTGAAGCTTTCTTT | CSVAPAGTEAFF
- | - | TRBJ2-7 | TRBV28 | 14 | TGTGCCAGCAGTCCCTCGGGGAGTACCTACGAGCAGTACTTC | CASSPSGSTYEQYF
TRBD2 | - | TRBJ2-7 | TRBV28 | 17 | TGTGCCAGCAGTTTATTCTCGGGAGGGTCGAGATCCTACGAGCAGTACTTC | CASSLFSGGSRSYEQYF
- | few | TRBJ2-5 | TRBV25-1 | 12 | TGTGCCAGCAGTGCCCTCCAAGAGACCCAGTACTTC | CASSALQETQYF
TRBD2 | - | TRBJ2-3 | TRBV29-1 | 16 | TGCAGCGCAACCCGACTAGCCGTTGCTAGCACAGATACGCAGTATTTT | CSATRLAVASTDTQYF
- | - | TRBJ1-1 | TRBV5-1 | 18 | TGCGCCAGCAGCTTGGCCCCGTGGGACGTCCCCATGAACACTGAAGCTTTCTTT | CASSLAPWDVPMNTEAFF
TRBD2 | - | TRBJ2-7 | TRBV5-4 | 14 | TGTGCCAGCAGCTCGCGGGAGGATCTCGACGAGCAGTACTTC | CASSSREDLDEQYF
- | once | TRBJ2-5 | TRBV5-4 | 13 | TGTGCCAGCAGCTTGAGGGACCAAAAGACCCAGTACTTC | CASSLRDQKTQYF
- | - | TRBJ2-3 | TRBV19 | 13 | TGTGCCAGTAGCTCCGGACACACAGATACGCAGTATTTT | CASSSGHTDTQYF
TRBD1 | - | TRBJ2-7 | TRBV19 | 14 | TGTGCCAGTAGTAAACAGGGGGTAAATTACGAGCAGTACTTC | CASSKQGVNYEQYF
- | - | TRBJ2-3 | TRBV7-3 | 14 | TGTGCCAGCAAGGTGGGAGTGGGGACAGATACGCAGTATTTT | CASKVGVGTDTQYF
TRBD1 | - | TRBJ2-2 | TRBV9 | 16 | TGTGCCAGCAGCGTACAGGGGGCGAAGAACACCGGGGAGCTGTTTTTT | CASSVQGAKNTGELFF
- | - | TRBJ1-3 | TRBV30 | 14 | TGTGCCTGGAGTGTAAATAGGGCGGGAAACACCATATATTTT | CAWSVNRAGNTIYF
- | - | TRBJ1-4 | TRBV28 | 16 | TGTGCCAGCAGTTTTCTGGGAGAGGCAACTAATGAAAAACTGTTTTTT | CASSFLGEATNEKLFF
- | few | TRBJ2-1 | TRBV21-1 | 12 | TGTCCTGGCTGCGGGAGGGGAAATGAGCAGTTCTTC | CPGCGRGNEQFF
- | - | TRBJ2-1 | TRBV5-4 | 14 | TGTGCCAGCAGACCAAGGGGGGCCTGGAATGAGCAGTTCTTC | CASRPRGAWNEQFF
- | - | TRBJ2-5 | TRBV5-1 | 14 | TGCGCCAGCAGCCGGGAACCGAATGGGGAGACCCAGTACTTC | CASSREPNGETQYF
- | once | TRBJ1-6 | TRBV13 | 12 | TGTGCCAGCAGCTTAGGAAATTCACCCCTCCACTTT | CASSLGNSPLHF
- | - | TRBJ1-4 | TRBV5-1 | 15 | TGCGCCAGCAGCCGCGGGAGCGCAACTAATGAAAAACTGTTTTTT | CASSRGSATNEKLFF
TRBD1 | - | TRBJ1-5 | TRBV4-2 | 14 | TGTGCCAGCAGCACGGACAGGGAGGTTCAGCCCCAGCATTTT | CASSTDREVQPQHF
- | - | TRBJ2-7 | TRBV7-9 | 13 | TGTGCCAGCAGCTTCGGTTTCCCCTACGAGCAGTACTTC | CASSFGFPYEQYF
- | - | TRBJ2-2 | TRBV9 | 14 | TGTGCCAGCAGCGGGGTGGCTCCGACCGGGGAGCTGTTTTTT | CASSGVAPTGELFF
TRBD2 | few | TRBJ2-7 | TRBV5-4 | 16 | TGTGCCAGCAGCTTGGAGGGGGGACTAGCGAACTACGAGCAGTACTTC | CASSLEGGLANYEQYF
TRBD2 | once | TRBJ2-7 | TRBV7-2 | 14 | TGTGCCAGCAGCGGGACTAGCGGACGCTACGAGCAGTACTTC | CASSGTSGRYEQYF
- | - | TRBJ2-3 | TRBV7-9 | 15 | TGTGCCAGCAGCTTAGAGGGCATCCCAGAGGATACGCAGTATTTT | CASSLEGIPEDTQYF
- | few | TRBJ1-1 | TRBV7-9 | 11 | TGTGCCAGCAGTTTCGACACAGAAGCTTTCTTT | CASSFDTEAFF
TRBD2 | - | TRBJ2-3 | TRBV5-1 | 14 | TGCGCCAGCAGCTTGTTAGCGGGCGAAGATACGCAGTATTTT | CASSLLAGEDTQYF
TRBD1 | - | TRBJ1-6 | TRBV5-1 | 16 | TGCGCCAGCAGCTTAGGGGCAGGGGGCTTTAGTTCACCCCTCCACTTT | CASSLGAGGFSSPLHF
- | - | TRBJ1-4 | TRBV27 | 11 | TGTGCCAGCAGATTGGGGGAAAAACTGTTTTTT | CASRLGEKLFF
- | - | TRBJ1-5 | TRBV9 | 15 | TGTGCCAGCAGCGTAGGGGGCTATAGCAATCAGCCCCAGCATTTT | CASSVGGYSNQPQHF
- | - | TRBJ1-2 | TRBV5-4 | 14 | TGTGCCAGCAGCTCAAAACAGGGAAACTATGGCTACACCTTC | CASSSKQGNYGYTF
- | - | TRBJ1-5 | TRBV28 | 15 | TGTGCCAGCAGTCCCCCGACAGGCTTGAATCAGCCCCAGCATTTT | CASSPPTGLNQPQHF
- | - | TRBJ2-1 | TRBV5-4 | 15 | TGTGCCAGCAAAGACTCATACCTAACACGCAATGAGCAGTTCTTC | CASKDSYLTRNEQFF
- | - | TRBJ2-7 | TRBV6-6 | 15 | TGTGCCACCACAACCGGGTTTATGAATTCCTACGAGCAGTACTTC | CATTTGFMNSYEQYF
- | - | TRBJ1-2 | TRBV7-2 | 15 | TGTGCCAGCAGCCCATCACGTACAGGGCGGCGTGGCTACACCTTC | CASSPSRTGRRGYTF
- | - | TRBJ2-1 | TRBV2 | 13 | TGTGCCAGCAGCCGGGACCCTGCCAATGAGCAGTTCTTC | CASSRDPANEQFF
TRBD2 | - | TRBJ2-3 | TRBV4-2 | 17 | TGTGCCAGCAGCCAAGGGCCCCGGGGGGGGAGCTGGGATACGCAGTATTTT | CASSQGPRGGSWDTQYF
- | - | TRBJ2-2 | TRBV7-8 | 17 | TGTGCCAGCAGCTTAGCGCGCAGGGTAGAATACACCGGGGAGCTGTTTTTT | CASSLARRVEYTGELFF
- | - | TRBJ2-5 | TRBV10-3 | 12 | TGTGCCATCAGTGAGAGAGGAGAGACCCAGTACTTC | CAISERGETQYF